This T cell receptor (beta chain) was recorded in a study of CD8 T cells in ankylosing spondylitis. Study-wide results and limits: Disease-associated clones were CD8+ and fairly uncommon in peripheral blood. Existing reports had already noted some motif variants in reactive arthritis synovial fluid and blood. Within matched ankylosing spondylitis synovial fluid, disease-linked clones were reportedly significantly enriched. Ankylosing spondylitis blood appeared to be characterized by a TCR beta motif of under 10 highly homologous variants.

For TCR beta, libraries came from quantitative 5'-RACE with molecular barcodes. MiXCR, run by TCRdb on the 5' RACE reads, gives a single entry per CDR3 protein. The sample carries more than 500,000 distinct CDR3 sequences, less than 6% recorded once. Germline V lookup: CDR1 SGHRS, CDR2 YFSETQ. Deletions cut 2 bases from V and 2 bases from J, with 10 bases between. The CDR3 is 14 residues long. This clonotype occurred many times. Its target is not known. This chain connects TRBV5-1 to TRBJ2-5; D remains unclear. The receptor comes from a male donor with ankylosing spondylitis. Sequencing was carried out using blood, either unsorted or a sorted T cell fraction (not recorded which). In nucleotides, the CDR3 is TGCGCCAGCAGCTTCGACGGGTCTCAAGAGACCCAGTACTTC. This codes for CASSFDGSQETQYF.